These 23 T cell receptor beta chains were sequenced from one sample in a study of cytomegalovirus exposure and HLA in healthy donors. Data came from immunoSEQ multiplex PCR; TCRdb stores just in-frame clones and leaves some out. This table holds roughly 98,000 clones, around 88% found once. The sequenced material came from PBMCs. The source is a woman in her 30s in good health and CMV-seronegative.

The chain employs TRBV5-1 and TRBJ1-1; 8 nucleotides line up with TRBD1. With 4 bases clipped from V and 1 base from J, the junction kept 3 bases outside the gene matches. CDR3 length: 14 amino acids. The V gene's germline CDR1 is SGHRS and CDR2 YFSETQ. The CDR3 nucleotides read TGCGCCAGCAGCCGGGGACAGGAGAACACTGAAGCTTTCTTT. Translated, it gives CASSRGQENTEAFF.

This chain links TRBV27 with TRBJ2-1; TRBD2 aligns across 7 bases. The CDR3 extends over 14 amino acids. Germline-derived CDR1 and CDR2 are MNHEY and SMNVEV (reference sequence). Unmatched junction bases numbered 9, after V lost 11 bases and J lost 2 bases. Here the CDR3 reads CAVRAGVTYNEQFF. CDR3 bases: TGTGCCGTCCGTGCGGGGGTAACCTACAATGAGCAGTTCTTC.

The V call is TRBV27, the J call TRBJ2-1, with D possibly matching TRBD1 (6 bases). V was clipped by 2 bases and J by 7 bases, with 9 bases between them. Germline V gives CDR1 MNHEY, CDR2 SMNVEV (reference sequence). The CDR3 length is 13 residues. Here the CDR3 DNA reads TGTGCCAGCAGTTTACTGGGACAAAATGAGCAGTTCTTC. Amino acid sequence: CASSLLGQNEQFF.

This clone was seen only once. The CDR3 protein is CASSSHPRIPDYEQYF. CDR3 in DNA: TGTGCCAGCAGCTCCCACCCCCGCATACCAGACTACGAGCAGTACTTC. J is TRBJ2-7 and V is TRBV7-9; D uncertain. The CDR3 is 16 amino acids. Germline lookup yields CDR1 SEHNR and CDR2 FQNEAQ (reference sequence). The V end was cut by 4 bases, the J end by 3 bases, with 19 bases between.

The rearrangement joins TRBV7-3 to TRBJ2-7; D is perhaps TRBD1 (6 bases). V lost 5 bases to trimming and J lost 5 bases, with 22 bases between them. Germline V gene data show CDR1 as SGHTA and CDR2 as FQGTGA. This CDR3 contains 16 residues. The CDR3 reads CASSAQHPQGRHEQYF. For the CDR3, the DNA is TGTGCCAGCAGCGCCCAGCACCCACAGGGTCGACACGAGCAGTACTTC. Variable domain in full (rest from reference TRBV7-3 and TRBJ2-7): GAGVSQTPSNKVTEKGKYVELRCDPISGHTALYWYRQSLGQGPEFLIYFQGTGAADDSGLPNDRFFAVRPEGSVSTLKIQRTERGDSAVYLCASSAQHPQGRHEQYFGPGTRLTVT.

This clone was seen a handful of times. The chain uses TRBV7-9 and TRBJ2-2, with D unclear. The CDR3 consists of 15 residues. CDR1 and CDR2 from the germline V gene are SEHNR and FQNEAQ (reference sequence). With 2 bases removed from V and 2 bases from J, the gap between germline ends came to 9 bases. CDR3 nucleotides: TGTGCCAGCAGCTTAACGGAGTCAAACACCGGGGAGCTGTTTTTT. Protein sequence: CASSLTESNTGELFF.

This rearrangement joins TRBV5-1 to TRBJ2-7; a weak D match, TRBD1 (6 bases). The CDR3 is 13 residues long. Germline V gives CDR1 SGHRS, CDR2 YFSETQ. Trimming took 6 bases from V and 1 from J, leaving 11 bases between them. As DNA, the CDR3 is TGCGCCAGCACTCAAACAGGGTCCTACGAGCAGTACTTC. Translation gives CASTQTGSYEQYF.

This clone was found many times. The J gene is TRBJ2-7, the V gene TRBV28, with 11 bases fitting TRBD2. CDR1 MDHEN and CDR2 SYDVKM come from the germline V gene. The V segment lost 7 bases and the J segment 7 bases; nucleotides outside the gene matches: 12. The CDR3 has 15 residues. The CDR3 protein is CASIASGRSGGEQYF. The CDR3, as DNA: TGTGCCAGCATTGCTAGCGGGAGGTCCGGCGGGGAGCAGTACTTC.

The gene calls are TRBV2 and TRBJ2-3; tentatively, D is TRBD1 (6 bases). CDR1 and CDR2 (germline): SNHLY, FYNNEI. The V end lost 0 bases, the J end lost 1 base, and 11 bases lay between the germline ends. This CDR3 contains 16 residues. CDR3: CASSEALGAGTDTQYF. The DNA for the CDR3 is TGTGCCAGCAGTGAAGCTTTGGGGGCTGGCACAGATACGCAGTATTTT.

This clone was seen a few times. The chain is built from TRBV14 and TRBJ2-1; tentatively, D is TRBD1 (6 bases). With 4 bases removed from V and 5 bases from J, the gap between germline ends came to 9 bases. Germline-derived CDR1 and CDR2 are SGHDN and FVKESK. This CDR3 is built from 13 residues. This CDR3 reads CASSPGTHNEQFF. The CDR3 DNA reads TGTGCCAGCAGCCCCGGGACACACAATGAGCAGTTCTTC.

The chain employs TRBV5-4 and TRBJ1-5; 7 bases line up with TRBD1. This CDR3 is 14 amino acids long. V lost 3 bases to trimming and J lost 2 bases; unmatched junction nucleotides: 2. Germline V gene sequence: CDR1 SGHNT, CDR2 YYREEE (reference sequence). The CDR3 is CASSSDRGNQPQHF. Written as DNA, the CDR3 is TGTGCCAGCAGCTCTGACAGGGGCAATCAGCCCCAGCATTTT.

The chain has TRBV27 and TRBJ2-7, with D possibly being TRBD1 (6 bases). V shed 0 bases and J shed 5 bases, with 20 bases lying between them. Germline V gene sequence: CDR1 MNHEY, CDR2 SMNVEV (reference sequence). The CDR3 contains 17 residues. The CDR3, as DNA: TGTGCCAGCAGTTTATCAGGCATGAGGGCAGGGGAGCACGAGCAGTACTTC. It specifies CASSLSGMRAGEHEQYF.

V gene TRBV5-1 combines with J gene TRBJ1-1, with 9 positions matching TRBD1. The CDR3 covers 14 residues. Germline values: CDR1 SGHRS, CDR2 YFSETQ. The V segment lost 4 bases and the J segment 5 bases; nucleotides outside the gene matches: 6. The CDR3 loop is CASSRRQGVTEAFF. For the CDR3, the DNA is TGCGCCAGCAGCCGACGACAGGGGGTGACTGAAGCTTTCTTT. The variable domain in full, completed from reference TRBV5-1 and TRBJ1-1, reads KAGVTQTPRYLIKTRGQQVTLSCSPISGHRSVSWYQQTPGQGLQFLFEYFSETQRNKGNFPGRFSGRQFSNSRSEMNVSTLELGDSALYLCASSRRQGVTEAFFGQGTRLTVV.

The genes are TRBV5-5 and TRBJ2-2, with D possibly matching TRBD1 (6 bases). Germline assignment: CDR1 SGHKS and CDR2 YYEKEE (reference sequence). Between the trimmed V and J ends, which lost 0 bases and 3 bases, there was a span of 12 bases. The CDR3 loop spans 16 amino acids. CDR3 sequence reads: CASSLAAGADTGELFF. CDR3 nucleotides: TGTGCCAGCAGCTTGGCCGCAGGGGCTGACACCGGGGAGCTGTTTTTT.

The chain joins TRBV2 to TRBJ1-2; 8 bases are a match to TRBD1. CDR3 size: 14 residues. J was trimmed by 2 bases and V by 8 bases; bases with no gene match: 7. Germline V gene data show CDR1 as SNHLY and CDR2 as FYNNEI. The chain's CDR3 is CASGPDRANYGYTF. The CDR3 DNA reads TGTGCCAGCGGACCGGACAGGGCCAACTATGGCTACACCTTC.

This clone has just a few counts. In DNA form, the CDR3 reads TGTGCCAGCAGCCCACCCGGGACAGGGTTTCAGCCCCAGCATTTT. Its protein product is CASSPPGTGFQPQHF. The rearrangement uses TRBV21-1 and TRBJ1-5; whether TRBD1, the table's D call, matches the DNA was not checked. TRBV21-1 is marked as a pseudogene. The CDR3 has 15 amino acids.

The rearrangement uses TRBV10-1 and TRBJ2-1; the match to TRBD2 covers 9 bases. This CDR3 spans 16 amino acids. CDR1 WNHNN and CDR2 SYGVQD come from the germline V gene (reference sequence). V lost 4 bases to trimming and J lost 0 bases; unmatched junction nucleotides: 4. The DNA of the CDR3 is TGCGCCAGCAGTGGGAGCGGGGGGAGCTCCTACAATGAGCAGTTCTTC. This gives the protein CASSGSGGSSYNEQFF.

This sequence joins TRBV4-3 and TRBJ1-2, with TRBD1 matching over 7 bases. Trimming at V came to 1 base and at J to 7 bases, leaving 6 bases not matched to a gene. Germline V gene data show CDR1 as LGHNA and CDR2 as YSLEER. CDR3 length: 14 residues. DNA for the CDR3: TGCGCCAGCAGCCAAGCAGGACAGGTTGGTGGCTACACCTTC. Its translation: CASSQAGQVGGYTF.

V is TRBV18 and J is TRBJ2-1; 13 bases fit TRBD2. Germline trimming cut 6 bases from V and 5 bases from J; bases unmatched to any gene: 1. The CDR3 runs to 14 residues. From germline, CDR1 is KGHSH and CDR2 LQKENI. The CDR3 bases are TGTGCCAGCTCGACTAGCGGGGGGAACAATGAGCAGTTCTTC. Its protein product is CASSTSGGNNEQFF.

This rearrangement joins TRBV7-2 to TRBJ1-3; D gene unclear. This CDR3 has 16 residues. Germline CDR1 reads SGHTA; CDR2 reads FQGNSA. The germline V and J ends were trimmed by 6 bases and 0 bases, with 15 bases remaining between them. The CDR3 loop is CASSRRSGFSGNTIYF. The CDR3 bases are TGTGCCAGCAGTCGACGATCGGGTTTCTCTGGAAACACCATATATTTT.

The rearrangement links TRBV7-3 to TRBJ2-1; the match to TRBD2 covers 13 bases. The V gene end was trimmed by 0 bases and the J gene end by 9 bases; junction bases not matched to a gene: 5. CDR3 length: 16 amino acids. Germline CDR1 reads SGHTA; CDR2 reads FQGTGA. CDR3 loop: CASSLTPGLAGIEQFF. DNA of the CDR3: TGTGCCAGCAGCTTAACTCCGGGACTAGCGGGAATTGAGCAGTTCTTC.

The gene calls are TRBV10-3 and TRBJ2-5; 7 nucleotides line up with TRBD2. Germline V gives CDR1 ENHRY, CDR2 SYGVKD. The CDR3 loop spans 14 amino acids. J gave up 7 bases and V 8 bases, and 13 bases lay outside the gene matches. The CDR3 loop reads CAIGSGTREGTQYF. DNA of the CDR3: TGTGCCATCGGGAGCGGGACCAGGGAAGGGACCCAGTACTTC.

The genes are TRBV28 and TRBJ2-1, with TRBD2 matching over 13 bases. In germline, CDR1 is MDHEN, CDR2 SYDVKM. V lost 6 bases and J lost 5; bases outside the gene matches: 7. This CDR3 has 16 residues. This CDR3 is CASRRPGLAGDNEQFF. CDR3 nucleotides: TGTGCCAGCAGACGTCCCGGACTAGCGGGGGACAATGAGCAGTTCTTC.